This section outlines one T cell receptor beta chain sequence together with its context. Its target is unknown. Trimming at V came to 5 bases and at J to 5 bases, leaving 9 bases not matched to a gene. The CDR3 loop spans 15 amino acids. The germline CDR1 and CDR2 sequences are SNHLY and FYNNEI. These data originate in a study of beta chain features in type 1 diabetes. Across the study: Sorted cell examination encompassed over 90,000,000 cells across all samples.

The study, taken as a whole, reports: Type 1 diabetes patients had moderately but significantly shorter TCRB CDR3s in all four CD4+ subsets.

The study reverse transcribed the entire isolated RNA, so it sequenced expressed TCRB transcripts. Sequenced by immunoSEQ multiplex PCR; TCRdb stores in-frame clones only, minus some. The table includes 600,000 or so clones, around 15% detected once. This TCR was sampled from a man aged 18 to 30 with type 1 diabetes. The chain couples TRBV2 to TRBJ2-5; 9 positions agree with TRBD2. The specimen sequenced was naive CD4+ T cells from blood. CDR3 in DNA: TGTGCCAGCAGTTATGATAGCGGGAGCGGGGAGACCCAGTACTTC. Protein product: CASSYDSGSGETQYF.